The entry that follows covers one TCR beta chain sequence. Its antigen is undetermined. This sample is part of a study of CD8+ T cells in alopecia areata. Study-level findings and limits: Many expanded lesional clones persisted during tofacitinib (in both scalp and blood). Sequencing of scalp tissue also captures the resident alphabeta T cells of normal skin. Scalp lesions, especially in alopecia totalis/universalis, had higher clonality than normal scalp.

TCR sequencing used cDNA made by reverse transcription of extracted RNA. This table comes from immunoSEQ multiplex PCR, and its TCRdb copy is limited to in-frame clones, with some not included. In the table there are about 180,000 clones, roughly 46% of which are singletons. The germline gives CDR1 SNHLY, CDR2 FYNNEI. Trimming removed 7 bases at V and 6 bases at J, with 13 bases between. This CDR3 is built from 14 residues. Treatment reported: oral pan-JAK inhibitor, 5-10 mg twice daily. V usage is TRBV2 and J usage is TRBJ1-6; maybe TRBD1 (5 bases). This receptor was obtained from a human donor with alopecia areata. The material was CD8+ T cells sorted from blood, obtained around week 52, from a patient treated with tofacitinib. CDR3 amino acids: CASKPGRANSPLHF. CDR3 in DNA: TGTGCCAGCAAGCCGGGACGGGCTAATTCACCCCTCCACTTT. Full variable domain (outside the CDR3, taken from reference TRBV2 and TRBJ1-6): EPEVTQTPSHQVTQMGQEVILRCVPISNHLYFYWYRQILGQKVEFLVSFYNNEISEKSEIFDDQFSVERPDGSNFTLKIRSTKLEDSAMYFCASKPGRANSPLHFGNGTRLTVT.